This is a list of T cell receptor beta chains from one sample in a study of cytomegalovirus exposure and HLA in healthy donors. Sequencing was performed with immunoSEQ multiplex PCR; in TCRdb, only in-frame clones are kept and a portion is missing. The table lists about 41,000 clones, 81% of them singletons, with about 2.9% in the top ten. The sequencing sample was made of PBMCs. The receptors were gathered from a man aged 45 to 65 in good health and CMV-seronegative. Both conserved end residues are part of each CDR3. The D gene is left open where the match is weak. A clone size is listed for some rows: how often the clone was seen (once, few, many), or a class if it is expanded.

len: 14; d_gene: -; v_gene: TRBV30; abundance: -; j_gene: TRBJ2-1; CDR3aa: CAWIMGGRGSEQFF; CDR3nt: TGTGCCTGGATTATGGGGGGTCGCGGATCTGAGCAGTTCTTC
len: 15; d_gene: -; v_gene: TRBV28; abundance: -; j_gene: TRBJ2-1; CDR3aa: CASSLFRGAGDEQFF; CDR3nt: TGTGCCAGCAGTTTATTCCGAGGGGCAGGGGATGAGCAGTTCTTC
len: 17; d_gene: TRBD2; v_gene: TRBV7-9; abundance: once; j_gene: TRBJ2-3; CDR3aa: CSSSSYSGEDSTDTQYF; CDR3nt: TGTTCCAGCAGTTCTTATAGCGGGGAGGATAGCACAGATACGCAGTATTTT
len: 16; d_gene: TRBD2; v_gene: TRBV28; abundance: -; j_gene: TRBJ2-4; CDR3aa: CASSSPAGGVKNIQYF; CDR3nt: TGTGCCAGCAGTTCACCCGCGGGGGGAGTTAAAAACATTCAGTACTTC
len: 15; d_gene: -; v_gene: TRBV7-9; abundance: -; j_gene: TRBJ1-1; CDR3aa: CSSSFLSWGGTEAFF; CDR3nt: TGTTCCAGCAGCTTTCTATCTTGGGGGGGCACTGAAGCTTTCTTT
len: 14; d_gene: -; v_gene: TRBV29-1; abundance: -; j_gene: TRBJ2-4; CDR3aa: CSVTPPGAKNIQYF; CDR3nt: TGCAGCGTGACCCCTCCAGGAGCCAAAAACATTCAGTACTTC
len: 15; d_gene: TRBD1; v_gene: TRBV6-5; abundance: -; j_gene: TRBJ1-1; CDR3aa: CASSSGTGWSTEAFF; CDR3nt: TGTGCCAGCAGTTCCGGGACAGGGTGGAGCACTGAAGCTTTCTTT
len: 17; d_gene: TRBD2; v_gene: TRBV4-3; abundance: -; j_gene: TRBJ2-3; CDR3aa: CASSQGSRSSGGNTQYF; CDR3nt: TGCGCCAGCAGCCAAGGAAGCAGGTCTAGCGGGGGTAATACGCAGTATTTT
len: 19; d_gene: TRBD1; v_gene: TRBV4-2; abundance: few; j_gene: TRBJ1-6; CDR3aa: CASSQDLGQRSSYNSPLHF; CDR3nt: TGTGCCAGCAGCCAAGATCTGGGACAGAGGAGCTCCTATAATTCACCCCTCCACTTT
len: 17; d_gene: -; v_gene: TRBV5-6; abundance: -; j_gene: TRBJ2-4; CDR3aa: CASSHRRGNLAKNIQYF; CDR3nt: TGTGCCAGCAGCCACCGGCGGGGAAATCTAGCCAAAAACATTCAGTACTTC
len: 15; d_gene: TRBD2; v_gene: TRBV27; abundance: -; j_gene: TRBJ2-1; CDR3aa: CASSVGTSEVDEQFF; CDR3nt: TGTGCCAGCAGTGTCGGGACTAGCGAAGTCGATGAGCAGTTCTTC
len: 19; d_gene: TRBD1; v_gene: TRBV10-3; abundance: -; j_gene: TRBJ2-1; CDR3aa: CAISESGTGTGGPYNEQFF; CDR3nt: TGTGCCATCAGTGAGTCGGGGACGGGAACAGGGGGCCCCTACAATGAGCAGTTCTTC
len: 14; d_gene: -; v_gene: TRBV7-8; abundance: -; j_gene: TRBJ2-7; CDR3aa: CASSLVASNYEQYF; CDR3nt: TGTGCCAGCAGCTTAGTGGCCAGTAATTACGAGCAGTACTTC
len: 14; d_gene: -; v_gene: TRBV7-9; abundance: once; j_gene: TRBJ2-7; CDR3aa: CASSFLTGTAEQYF; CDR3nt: TGTGCCAGCAGCTTCCTAACCGGGACTGCCGAGCAGTACTTC
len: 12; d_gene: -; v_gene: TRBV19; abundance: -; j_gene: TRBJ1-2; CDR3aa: CASTSTPGGYTF; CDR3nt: TGTGCCAGTACTTCTACACCAGGCGGCTACACCTTC
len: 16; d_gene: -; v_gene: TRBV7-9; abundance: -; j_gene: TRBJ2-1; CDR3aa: CASSLAGARSYNEQFF; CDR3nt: TGTGCCAGCAGCTTAGCAGGGGCGCGGTCCTACAATGAGCAGTTCTTC
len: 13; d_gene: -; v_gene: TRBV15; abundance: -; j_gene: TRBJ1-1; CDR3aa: CATSRDSGTEAFF; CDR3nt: TGTGCCACCAGCAGAGATTCGGGCACTGAAGCTTTCTTT
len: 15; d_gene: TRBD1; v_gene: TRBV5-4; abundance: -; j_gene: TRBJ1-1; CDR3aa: CASSAGDRMNTEAFF; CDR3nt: TGTGCCAGCAGCGCCGGGGACAGGATGAACACTGAAGCTTTCTTT
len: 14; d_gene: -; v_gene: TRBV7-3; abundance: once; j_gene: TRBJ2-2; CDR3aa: CASSATRVAGELFF; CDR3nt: TGTGCCAGCAGCGCGACTAGGGTTGCCGGGGAGCTGTTTTTT
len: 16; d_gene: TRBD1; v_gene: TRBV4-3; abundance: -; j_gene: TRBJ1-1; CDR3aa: CASSQDRGTGNTEAFF; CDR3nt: TGCGCCAGCAGCCAAGATAGGGGGACAGGGAACACTGAAGCTTTCTTT
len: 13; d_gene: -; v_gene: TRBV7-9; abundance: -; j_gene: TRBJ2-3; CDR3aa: CASSLPSTDTQYF; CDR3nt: TGTGCCAGCAGCTTACCATCCACAGATACGCAGTATTTT
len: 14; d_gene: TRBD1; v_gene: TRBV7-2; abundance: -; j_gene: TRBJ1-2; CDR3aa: CASSYGQGVGGYTF; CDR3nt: TGTGCCAGCAGCTACGGACAGGGGGTTGGTGGCTACACCTTC
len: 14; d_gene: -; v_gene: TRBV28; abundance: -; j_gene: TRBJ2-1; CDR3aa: CASYGQRSYNEQFF; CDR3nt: TGTGCCAGCTATGGACAACGCTCCTACAATGAGCAGTTCTTC
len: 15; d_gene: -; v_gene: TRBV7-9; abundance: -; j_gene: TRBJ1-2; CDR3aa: CASSLEYGGNYGYTF; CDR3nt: TGTGCCAGCAGCTTAGAATATGGGGGGAACTATGGCTACACCTTC
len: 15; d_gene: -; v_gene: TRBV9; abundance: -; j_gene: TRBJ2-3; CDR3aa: CASTYAGTSTDTQYF; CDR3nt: TGTGCCAGCACCTATGCCGGGACTAGCACAGATACGCAGTATTTT
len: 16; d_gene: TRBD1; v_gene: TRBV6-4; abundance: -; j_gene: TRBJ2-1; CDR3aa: CASSDRTGGEVDEQFF; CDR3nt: TGTGCCAGCAGTGACAGGACAGGGGGCGAAGTTGATGAGCAGTTCTTC
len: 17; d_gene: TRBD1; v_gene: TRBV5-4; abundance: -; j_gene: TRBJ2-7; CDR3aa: CASSLGARQGNSYEQYF; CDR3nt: TGTGCCAGCAGCTTGGGGGCCCGACAGGGGAACTCCTACGAGCAGTACTTC
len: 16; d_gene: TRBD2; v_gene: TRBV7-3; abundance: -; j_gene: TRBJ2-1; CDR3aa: CASSSIAGSSYNEQFF; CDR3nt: TGTGCCAGCAGCTCCATAGCGGGGAGCTCCTACAATGAGCAGTTCTTC
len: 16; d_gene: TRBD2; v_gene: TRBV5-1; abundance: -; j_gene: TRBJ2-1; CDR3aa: CASSQILAGGRNEQFF; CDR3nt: TGCGCCAGCAGCCAGATACTAGCGGGAGGGCGCAATGAGCAGTTCTTC
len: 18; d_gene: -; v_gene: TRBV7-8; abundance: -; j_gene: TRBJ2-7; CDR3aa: CASSFQLLGGTRLYEQYF; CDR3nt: TGTGCCAGCAGCTTCCAATTACTCGGCGGGACTCGACTCTACGAGCAGTACTTC
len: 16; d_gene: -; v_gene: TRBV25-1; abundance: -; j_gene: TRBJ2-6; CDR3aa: CASSEFSSRGANVLTF; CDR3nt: TGTGCCAGCAGTGAATTCTCATCTAGAGGGGCCAACGTCCTGACTTTC
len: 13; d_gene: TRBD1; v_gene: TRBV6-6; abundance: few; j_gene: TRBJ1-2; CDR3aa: CASSSGTDYGYTF; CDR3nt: TGTGCCAGCAGTTCCGGGACAGACTATGGCTACACCTTC
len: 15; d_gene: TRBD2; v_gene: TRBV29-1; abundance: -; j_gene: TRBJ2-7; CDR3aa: CSAGGAGGSSYEQYF; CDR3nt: TGCAGCGCAGGAGGAGCGGGGGGAAGCTCCTACGAGCAGTACTTC
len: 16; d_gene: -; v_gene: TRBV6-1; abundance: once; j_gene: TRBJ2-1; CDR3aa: CASSEPRTETYNEQFF; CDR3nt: TGTGCCAGCAGTGAACCACGGACAGAAACCTACAATGAGCAGTTCTTC
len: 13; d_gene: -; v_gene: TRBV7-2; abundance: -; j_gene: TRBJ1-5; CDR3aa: CASSTHQGQPQHF; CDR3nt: TGTGCCAGCAGCACCCACCAGGGTCAGCCCCAGCATTTT
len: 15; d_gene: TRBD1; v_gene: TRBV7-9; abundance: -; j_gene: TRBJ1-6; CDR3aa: CSSSSPTGSNSPLHF; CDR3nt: TGTTCCAGCAGCTCTCCGACAGGGAGTAATTCACCCCTCCACTTT
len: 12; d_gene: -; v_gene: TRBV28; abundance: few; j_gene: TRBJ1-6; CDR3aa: CASTVPQSPLHF; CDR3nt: TGTGCCAGCACCGTTCCACAATCACCCCTCCACTTT